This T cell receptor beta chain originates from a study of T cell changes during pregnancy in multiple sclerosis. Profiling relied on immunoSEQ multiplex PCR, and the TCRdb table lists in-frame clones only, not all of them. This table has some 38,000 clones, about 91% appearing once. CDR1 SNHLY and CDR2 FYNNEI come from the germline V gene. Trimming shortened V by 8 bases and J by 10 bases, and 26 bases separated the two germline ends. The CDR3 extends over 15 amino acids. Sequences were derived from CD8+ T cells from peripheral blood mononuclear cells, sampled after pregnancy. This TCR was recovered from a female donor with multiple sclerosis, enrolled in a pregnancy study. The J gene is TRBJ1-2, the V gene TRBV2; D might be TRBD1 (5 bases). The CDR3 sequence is CASGPAVVQGITYTF. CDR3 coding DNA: TGTGCCAGCGGTCCAGCAGTGGTCCAGGGTATTACCTACACCTTC.